The entry below gives a single T cell receptor (beta chain) sequence along with its context. Its cognate antigen is unknown. This sample is drawn from a study of somatic mutations in cytotoxic T cells in rheumatoid arthritis. Overall study results and limits: No antigen targets were known for the expanded CD8+ clones. The authors did not adjust the slight TRBV07 underrepresentation in rheumatoid arthritis patients for multiple comparisons. Over 20% of CD8+ cells belonged to the largest CD8+ clone in about an eighth of the roughly 60 patients. Increasing age coincided with elevated CD8+ clonality among rheumatoid arthritis patients, though not among healthy controls.

V lost 2 bases, J lost 7 bases, and 15 bases lay in between. Germline lookup yields CDR1 MNHNY and CDR2 SVGAGI (reference sequence). The CDR3 contains 16 residues. Generated by immunoSEQ multiplex PCR, the TCRdb table keeps only in-frame clones and is missing some. The sample has 9,400 or so clones; 70% to 85% are singletons. The V call is TRBV6-6, the J call TRBJ1-6; TRBD1 is a possible D gene (6 bases). The source of this sequence is a woman in her 50s in good health. The sample consisted of CD8+ T cells sorted from blood. As DNA, the CDR3 is TGTGCCAGCAGTTACAACCCAGGGGATGACAATTCACCCCTCCACTTT. Translated, it gives CASSYNPGDDNSPLHF.